The 11 T cell receptor beta chains in this list originate from one sample, sequenced in a study of CD8+CD57+ T cells in acquired aplastic anemia. For CDR3 and TCR beta VDJ profiling, genomic DNA was the template used. TCRdb re-called the reads with MiXCR, one entry per CDR3 protein. The sample has around 200,000 distinct CDR3 sequences; approximately 57% are singletons. Sequenced sample: sorted CD4+, CD8+, or CD8+CD57+ T cells (not recorded which) from PBMCs. Receptor source: a human donor in good health.

This clonotype has ten or more counts. This chain joins TRBV7-7 and TRBJ2-5; D is unresolved. V was shortened by 5 bases and J by 0 bases, with 10 bases between the two germline ends. The CDR3 is 14 residues long. From germline, CDR1 is SSHAT and CDR2 FNYEAQ (reference sequence). CDR3 sequence reads: CASSPQRYQETQYF. The CDR3 nucleotides are TGTGCCAGCAGCCCCCAACGGTACCAAGAGACCCAGTACTTC.

This clonotype was found a few times. The chain has TRBV10-2 and TRBJ1-5; D ambiguous. The V end lost 0 bases, the J end lost 2 bases, and 5 bases lay between the germline ends. This CDR3 has 14 amino acids. Germline V gives CDR1 WSHSY, CDR2 SAAADI. The CDR3 coding sequence is TGCGCCAGCAGTGAGTCGATAGGCAATCAGCCCCAGCATTTT. Protein sequence: CASSESIGNQPQHF.

The rearrangement uses TRBV7-6 and TRBJ2-2; D not certain. Germline-derived CDR1 and CDR2 are SGHVS and FNYEAQ. Trimming cost V 3 bases and J 8 bases, with 7 bases left between them. The CDR3 consists of 12 residues. The CDR3 protein is CASSFAAGELFF. The CDR3 bases are TGTGCCAGCAGCTTTGCGGCAGGGGAGCTGTTTTTT.

The chain employs TRBV12-3 or TRBV12-4 and TRBJ1-1, with D unresolved. This CDR3 region has 11 residues. Between the trimmed V and J ends, which lost 7 bases and 6 bases, there was a span of 9 bases. CDR3 region: CASTLGPEAFF. DNA for the CDR3: TGTGCCAGCACCTTAGGGCCTGAAGCTTTCTTT.

To note about this clonotype: No conserved phenylalanine or tryptophan is present at the end of the CDR3, so a read error is the likely explanation. The chain links TRBV5-1 to TRBJ1-4, with D possibly matching TRBD1 (6 bases). Trimming removed 2 bases from V and 8 bases from J, with 7 bases in between. The CDR3 totals 12 residues. From germline, CDR1 is SGHRS and CDR2 YFSETQ. The CDR3 is CASSFTGEKLFS. The CDR3 DNA reads TGCGCCAGCAGCTTCACAGGGGAAAAACTGTTTTCT.

This clonotype was counted only a few times. The V gene is TRBV25-1, the J gene TRBJ2-1; 11 bases agree with TRBD2. The germline V gene has CDR1 MGHDK and CDR2 SYGVNS. The CDR3 loop spans 15 amino acids. J lost 4 bases, V lost 6 bases, and 5 bases had no gene match. The CDR3 nucleotides are TGTGCCAGCAGCACGGGACTAGCGGTTTACAATGAGCAGTTCTTC. This translates into CASSTGLAVYNEQFF.

There are many counts of this clonotype. V and J are TRBV19 and TRBJ2-3, with D perhaps given as TRBD1 or TRBD2 (5 bases each). Per the germline V gene, CDR1 is LNHDA and CDR2 is SQIVND (reference sequence). The CDR3 is 16 amino acids. V was cut by 8 bases and J by 0 bases, with 18 bases left in between. The CDR3 region is CASCTGTRTSTDTQYF. CDR3 DNA: TGTGCCAGTTGTACCGGGACCAGGACTAGCACAGATACGCAGTATTTT.

The chain carries TRBV2 and TRBJ1-1, with TRBD1 as a possible D gene (6 bases). Between the trimmed V and J ends, which lost 4 bases and 5 bases, there was a span of 17 bases. The CDR3 contains 15 residues. Germline V CDR1 and CDR2: SNHLY, FYNNEI. Written as DNA, the CDR3 is TGTGCCAGCAGTGTAAACCAGGGGATAGGGACTGAAGCTTTCTTT. Translating it yields CASSVNQGIGTEAFF.

The CDR3 loop reads CSARLAGAPYEQYF. CDR3 bases: TGCAGTGCACGACTAGCGGGGGCGCCATACGAGCAGTACTTC. This chain links TRBV20-1 with TRBJ2-7, with 12 bases identical to TRBD2. The CDR3 has 14 amino acids. CDR1 is DFQATT and CDR2 is SNEGSKA in the germline V gene (reference sequence). After removal of 6 bases from V and 4 bases from J, the junction contained 7 bases not matched to a gene.

This chain's CDR3 is CSATPMGRRETQYF. DNA of the CDR3: TGCAGTGCTACCCCTATGGGGAGGAGGGAGACCCAGTACTTC. The genes are TRBV20-1 and TRBJ2-5; D is possibly TRBD2 (6 bases). The CDR3 covers 14 residues. Trimming pared 4 bases from V and 5 bases from J, leaving 17 bases between. Germline V gene sequence: CDR1 DFQATT, CDR2 SNEGSKA (reference sequence).

The V call is TRBV5-4, the J call TRBJ2-7, with TRBD2 as a possible D gene (6 bases). CDR3 size: 14 residues. Germline V lookup: CDR1 SGHNT, CDR2 YYREEE (reference sequence). Trimming took 0 bases from V and 5 from J, leaving 12 bases between them. CDR3: CASSLDGGVDEQYF. The DNA of the CDR3 is TGTGCCAGCAGCTTGGACGGCGGGGTGGACGAGCAGTACTTC.